This TCR beta chain was recorded in a study of blood T cells in healthy people across ages. Then a second PCR, running roughly 7 to 11 cycles, was carried out with a sample-barcoded 5' primer and a J-beta primer mix. MiXCR, applied by TCRdb to the 5' RACE reads, yields one record per CDR3 protein. The table records around 2 million distinct CDR3 sequences, 30% to 40% of them present only once. As concerns this clonotype: The antigen remains unidentified.

Study findings and constraints: It was not known whether donors were CMV positive (a possible confounder of expanded clonotype changes). A strong correlation was found between TCR beta diversity and the percentage of naive T cells.

Germline assignment: CDR1 DFQATT and CDR2 SNEGSKA (reference sequence). This CDR3 is built from 13 residues. The germline V and J ends were trimmed by 3 bases and 10 bases, with 16 bases remaining between them. Researchers collected around 11 milliliters of peripheral blood from every single donor. Isolated PBMCs totaled at least 7 million in each sample. The sequence came from a human donor in good health. V is TRBV20-1 and J is TRBJ2-1; D gene unclear. Sample: blood. CDR3 nucleotide sequence: TGCAGTGCTAGTAAAAGACAACCCTACGAGCAGTTCTTC. Protein: CSASKRQPYEQFF.